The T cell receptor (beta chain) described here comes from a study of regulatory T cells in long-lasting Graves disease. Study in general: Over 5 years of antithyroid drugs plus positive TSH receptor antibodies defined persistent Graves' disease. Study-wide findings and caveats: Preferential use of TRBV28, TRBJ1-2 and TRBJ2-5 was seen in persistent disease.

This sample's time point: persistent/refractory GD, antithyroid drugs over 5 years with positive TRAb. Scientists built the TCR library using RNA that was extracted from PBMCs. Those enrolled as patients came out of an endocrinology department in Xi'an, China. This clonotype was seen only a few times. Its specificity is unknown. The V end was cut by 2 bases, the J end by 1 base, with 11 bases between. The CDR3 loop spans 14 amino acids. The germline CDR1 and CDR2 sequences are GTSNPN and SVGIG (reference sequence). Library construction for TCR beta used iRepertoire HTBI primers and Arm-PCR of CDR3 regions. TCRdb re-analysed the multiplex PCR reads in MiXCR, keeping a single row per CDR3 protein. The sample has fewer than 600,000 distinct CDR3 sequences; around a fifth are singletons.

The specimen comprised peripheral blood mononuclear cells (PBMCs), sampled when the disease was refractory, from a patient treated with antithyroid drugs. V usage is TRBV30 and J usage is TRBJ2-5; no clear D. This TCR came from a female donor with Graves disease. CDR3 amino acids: CAWSLRRFQETQYF. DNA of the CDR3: TGTGCCTGGAGTCTCCGCCGGTTCCAAGAGACCCAGTACTTC.